This TCR beta chain was recovered during a study of regulatory T cells in long-lasting Graves disease. The germline CDR1 and CDR2 sequences are SQVTM and ANQGSEA. Trimming took off 4 bases at V and 1 base at J, with 13 bases between the two ends. The CDR3 extends over 14 amino acids. Construction of TCR beta libraries relied on iRepertoire HTBI primers and on Arm-PCR targeting CDR3 regions. Original handling: From all samples, identification returned some 13 TRBJ and approximately 67 TRBV segments. From the multiplex PCR reads, TCRdb called clonotypes with MiXCR, one entry per CDR3 protein. The V and J calls come from TCRdb's annotation, not from the publication. The sample lists hundreds of thousands of distinct CDR3 sequences; 20% to 25% were seen once. The time point is: persistent/refractory GD, antithyroid drugs over 5 years with positive TRAb. With RNA extracted from PBMCs as input, the TCR library was made.

This receptor was identified in a female donor with Graves disease. This material consisted of peripheral blood mononuclear cells (PBMCs), taken when the disease was refractory, from a patient treated with antithyroid drugs. The rearrangement uses TRBV29-1 and TRBJ1-1, with D possibly matching TRBD1 (5 bases). CDR3 protein: CSVVDAGGNTEAFF. CDR3 DNA sequence: TGCAGCGTTGTGGACGCCGGGGGGAACACTGAAGCTTTCTTT.